Sequencing of this T cell receptor (beta chain) was carried out in a study of blood T cell repertoires in COVID-19. At the level of the study: The origin of the acute and convalescent COVID-19 samples was the United States, Italy and Spain.

This CDR3 spans 15 amino acids. V lost 5 bases and J lost 4; bases outside the gene matches: 4. CDR1 is SGHTA, CDR2 FQGNSA, per germline. The table came from immunoSEQ multiplex PCR; TCRdb's copy has only in-frame clones and leaves some out. The repertoire has nearly 95,000 clones, 75% to 90% of them found once; the top ten carry around 1.5%. This TCR was recovered from a human donor with active COVID-19. The donor label of this sample is uncertain. The chain combines TRBV7-2 with TRBJ2-1; 11 bases are a match to TRBD2. Source material: peripheral blood. The CDR3 bases are TGTGCCAGCAGCCCGCGGACTAGCGGGTACAATGAGCAGTTCTTC. It yields the protein CASSPRTSGYNEQFF.